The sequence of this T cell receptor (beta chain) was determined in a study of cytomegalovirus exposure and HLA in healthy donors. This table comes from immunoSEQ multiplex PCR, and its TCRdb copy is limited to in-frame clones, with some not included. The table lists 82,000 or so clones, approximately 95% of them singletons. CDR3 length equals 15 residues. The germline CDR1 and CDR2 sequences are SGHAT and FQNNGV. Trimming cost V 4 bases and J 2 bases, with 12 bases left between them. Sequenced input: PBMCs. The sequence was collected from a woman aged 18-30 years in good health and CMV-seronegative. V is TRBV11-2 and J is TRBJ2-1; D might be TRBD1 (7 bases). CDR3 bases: TGTGCCAGCAGCTCGCCCAGGGGGGCCTACAATGAGCAGTTCTTC. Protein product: CASSSPRGAYNEQFF. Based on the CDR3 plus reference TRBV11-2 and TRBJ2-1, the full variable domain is EAGVAQSPRYKIIEKRQSVAFWCNPISGHATLYWYQQILGQGPKLLIQFQNNGVVDDSQLPKDRFSAERLKGVDSTLKIQPAKLEDSAVYLCASSSPRGAYNEQFFGPGTRLTVL.